The 16 T cell receptor beta chains in this list originate from one sample, sequenced in a study of T cell repertoires in cytomegalovirus infection. MiXCR was run by TCRdb on the reads, yielding one entry per CDR3 protein. The sample has approximately 120,000 distinct CDR3 sequences, less than 30% seen once. The antigens these receptors bind are not known. The material was CD8+ T cells from cultured PBMCs, obtained from culture after CMV antigen stimulation. These receptors came from a human donor in good health (CMV status not recorded). Some clones in this sample may be carry-over from other donors' samples.

The rearrangement uses TRBV27 and TRBJ1-2, with 10 bases matching TRBD1. From germline, CDR1 is MNHEY and CDR2 SMNVEV (reference sequence). The CDR3 covers 13 residues. The V gene end was trimmed by 5 bases and the J gene end by 7 bases; junction bases not matched to a gene: 4. The CDR3 sequence is CASSPGTGVGYTF. The CDR3 DNA is TGTGCCAGCAGTCCCGGGACAGGGGTTGGCTACACCTTC.

The rearrangement joins TRBV20-1 to TRBJ2-2; the D is unclear. CDR1 and CDR2 from the germline V gene are DFQATT and SNEGSKA (reference sequence). Deletions cut 1 base from V and 2 bases from J, with 5 bases between. CDR3 length equals 13 residues. DNA for the CDR3: TGCAGTGCTAGAGGGGCTAACACCGGGGAGCTGTTTTTT. Translating gives CSARGANTGELFF.

Ten or more counts support this clonotype. Here the CDR3 reads CASSLGGGQVFWTEAFF. CDR3 nucleotides: TGTGCCAGCAGCTTAGGGGGGGGACAGGTCTTTTGGACTGAAGCTTTCTTT. V and J are TRBV7-8 and TRBJ1-1; 8 nucleotides match TRBD1. Germline V gene data show CDR1 as SGHVS and CDR2 as FQNEAQ. V was clipped by 1 base and J by 5 bases; unmatched bases: 12. There are 17 residues in the CDR3.

This clonotype was observed a few times. This chain joins TRBV5-6 and TRBJ2-7; tentatively, D is TRBD1 (6 bases). V shed 1 base and J shed 10 bases, with 12 bases lying between them. The CDR3 contains 12 residues. Germline assignment: CDR1 SGHDT and CDR2 YYEEEE. CDR3: CASSLMRQEQYF. The CDR3 coding sequence is TGTGCCAGCAGCTTGATGAGACAGGAACAGTACTTC.

J is TRBJ1-1 and V is TRBV9, with no clear D. This CDR3 spans 14 amino acids. From germline, CDR1 is SGDLS and CDR2 YYNGEE. Trimming removed 0 bases from V and 2 bases from J, with 8 bases in between. CDR3 bases: TGTGCCAGCAGCGTAGAAGGAGTTAACACTGAAGCTTTCTTT. This sequence encodes CASSVEGVNTEAFF.

The chain couples TRBV27 to TRBJ1-2; D remains unclear. In germline, CDR1 is MNHEY, CDR2 SMNVEV (reference sequence). The V end was cut by 3 bases, the J end by 8 bases, with 16 bases between. There are 14 residues in the CDR3. CDR3 protein: CASSFSMMGDGYTF. Here the CDR3 DNA reads TGTGCCAGCAGTTTTTCCATGATGGGAGACGGCTACACCTTC.

The genes are TRBV2 and TRBJ1-4; the D is unclear. Germline CDR1 is SNHLY and CDR2 is FYNNEI. The CDR3 contains 10 residues. Trimming removed 11 bases from V and 8 bases from J, with 9 bases in between. This chain's CDR3 is CAGLREKLFF. The CDR3 nucleotides are TGTGCCGGCCTGAGAGAAAAACTGTTTTTT.

This clonotype was seen at least ten times. This sequence joins TRBV19 and TRBJ2-1, with TRBD1 matching over 9 bases. This CDR3 is 16 amino acids long. Germline V lookup: CDR1 LNHDA, CDR2 SQIVND (reference sequence). Germline trimming cut 5 bases from V and 1 base from J; bases unmatched to any gene: 6. CDR3 bases: TGTGCCAGTAGTTCGGACAGGGGAATTTCCTACAATGAGCAGTTCTTC. Its translation: CASSSDRGISYNEQFF.

The rearrangement uses TRBV9 and TRBJ1-1; D not certain. Trimming removed 2 bases from V and 1 base from J, with 9 bases in between. In germline, CDR1 is SGDLS, CDR2 YYNGEE. The CDR3 covers 14 residues. The CDR3 coding sequence is TGTGCCAGCAGCGTCCGAGATAGGAACACTGAAGCTTTCTTT. Its protein product is CASSVRDRNTEAFF.

The V call is TRBV19, the J call TRBJ1-5, with D hard to call. V lost 5 bases to trimming and J lost 1 base, with 6 bases between them. The CDR3 sequence is 13 residues long. CDR1 and CDR2 (germline): LNHDA, SQIVND (reference sequence). The CDR3 DNA is TGTGCCAGTAGTCCTTGGAGCAATCAGCCCCAGCATTTT. Translating gives CASSPWSNQPQHF.

The J gene is TRBJ1-5, the V gene TRBV5-6, with TRBD1 matching over 9 bases. Germline V gene lookup returns CDR1 SGHDT and CDR2 YYEEEE. With V trimmed by 0 bases and J by 4 bases, 5 bases remained unmatched. The CDR3 spans 16 residues. The CDR3 DNA is TGTGCCAGCAGCTTGGAGGGACAGGGTGGGAATCAGCCCCAGCATTTT. Translation: CASSLEGQGGNQPQHF.

The V and J genes are TRBV2 and TRBJ2-7; tentative D call: TRBD1 (7 bases). V was cut by 3 bases and J by 0 bases, with 12 bases left in between. Germline loops: CDR1 SNHLY, CDR2 FYNNEI. This CDR3 has 15 amino acids. The chain's CDR3 is CASSDPGGSSYEQYF. The CDR3 coding sequence is TGTGCCAGCAGTGACCCAGGGGGGAGCTCCTACGAGCAGTACTTC.

This clonotype was seen a single time. The chain uses TRBV5-4 and TRBJ2-2, with D unclear. Trimming took off 0 bases at V and 6 bases at J, with 3 bases between the two ends. The CDR3 loop spans 12 amino acids. The V gene's germline CDR1 is SGHNT and CDR2 YYREEE (reference sequence). CDR3 bases: TGTGCCAGCAGCTTGGTTGCCGGGGAGCTGTTTTTT. This codes for CASSLVAGELFF.

A few counts support this clonotype. The V gene is TRBV7-3, the J gene TRBJ1-1; no clear D. Trimming cost V 2 bases and J 3 bases, with 22 bases left between them. The CDR3 extends over 18 amino acids. Per the germline V gene, CDR1 is SGHTA and CDR2 is FQGTGA. Here the CDR3 DNA reads TGTGCCAGCAGCTTATTAGGTCAGGCCATAGGTCGTGACACTGAAGCTTTCTTT. Translating gives CASSLLGQAIGRDTEAFF.

This clonotype was seen only a few times. The chain couples TRBV27 to TRBJ2-5; D gene uncertain. The CDR3 is made up of 13 amino acids. Germline-derived CDR1 and CDR2 are MNHEY and SMNVEV (reference sequence). V lost 8 bases and J lost 5, with 15 bases in between. CDR3 in DNA: TGTGCCAGCGGCCCGAAGCCTTTTGAGACCCAGTACTTC. Its translation is CASGPKPFETQYF.

The CDR3 spells CASSREDGGARTDTQYF. CDR3 nucleotide sequence: TGCGCCAGCAGCCGAGAAGACGGGGGGGCACGAACAGATACGCAGTATTTT. This chain connects TRBV4-1 to TRBJ2-3; 8 bases agree with TRBD2. J gave up 3 bases and V 4 bases, and 12 bases lay outside the gene matches. Germline CDR1 reads MGHRA; CDR2 reads YSYEKL. This CDR3 is 17 amino acids long.